This passage covers 10 T cell receptor beta chains from one sample sequenced in a study of T cells in Graves' hyperthyroidism and ophthalmopathy. RNA transcripts were the template for amplifying TCR beta CDR3 regions. TCR CDR3 regions were first amplified by RT-PCR with HTBI primers. Each CDR3 protein gets one entry after TCRdb re-called the multiplex PCR reads with MiXCR. This table has fewer than 700,000 distinct CDR3 sequences, under 20% appearing once. The specimen was blood. The receptors were gathered from a woman aged 30 to 39 with Graves' hyperthyroidism.

This chain connects TRBV30 to TRBJ2-1; the match to TRBD1 covers 9 bases. Germline-derived CDR1 and CDR2 are GTSNPN and SVGIG (reference sequence). The CDR3 spans 15 residues. V shed 0 bases, J shed 6 bases, and the junction held 6 bases outside the gene matches. The CDR3 loop is CAWSVTGGSGNEQFF. DNA for the CDR3: TGTGCCTGGAGTGTAACAGGGGGCAGTGGCAATGAGCAGTTCTTC.

Comment on this clonotype: Given a much more abundant clone one base away, this may be a read error. The rearrangement uses TRBV6-1 and TRBJ2-3; TRBD2 aligns across 10 bases. Germline lookup yields CDR1 MNHNS and CDR2 SASEGT. This CDR3 is 16 amino acids long. CDR3 DNA sequence: TGTGCCAGCAGTCCAGGTAGCGGGAGGCTCACAGATATGCAGTATTTT. Translation gives CASSPGSGRLTDMQYF.

This clonotype came up many times. The chain employs TRBV11-2 and TRBJ2-7, with a weak D call TRBD2 (6 bases). Germline CDR1 SGHAT, CDR2 FQNNGV. V lost 2 bases and J 3 bases, leaving 8 bases between the germline ends. The length of the CDR3 is 13 residues. DNA of the CDR3: TGTGCCAGCAGCTTACGGGAGATCTACGAGCAGTACTTC. Its translation: CASSLREIYEQYF.

The chain couples TRBV12-3 or TRBV12-4 to TRBJ1-6; D gene unclear. Trimming removed 3 bases from V and 12 bases from J, with 9 bases in between. The CDR3 runs to 12 residues. CDR3 in amino acids: CASSFHQLPLHF. The CDR3 DNA sequence: TGTGCCAGCAGTTTTCATCAGTTACCCCTCCACTTT.

This clonotype was found many times. V usage is TRBV19 and J usage is TRBJ1-5; D may be TRBD1 (5 bases). V lost 7 bases to trimming and J lost 0 bases, with 13 bases between them. Germline loops: CDR1 LNHDA, CDR2 SQIVND (reference sequence). This CDR3 is built from 15 residues. For the CDR3, the DNA is TGTGCCAGTAAAGACAGACGCAATAGCAATCAGCCCCAGCATTTT. It is translated as CASKDRRNSNQPQHF.

This clonotype was observed a few times. The chain carries TRBV7-9 and TRBJ2-1; 16 bases are shared with TRBD2. The CDR3 loop spans 20 amino acids. J was trimmed by 4 bases and V by 5 bases; bases with no gene match: 14. The germline gives CDR1 SEHNR, CDR2 FQNEAQ (reference sequence). The CDR3 DNA sequence: TGTGCCAGCAGCGCTATAAGGGGGACTAGCGGGAGGGCCTCTTACAATGAGCAGTTCTTC. It encodes CASSAIRGTSGRASYNEQFF.

The chain has TRBV19 and TRBJ1-1; D gene uncertain. Per the germline V gene, CDR1 is LNHDA and CDR2 is SQIVND (reference sequence). Trimming cost V 0 bases and J 9 bases, with 17 bases left between them. This CDR3 comprises 15 residues. The CDR3 DNA reads TGTGCCAGTAGTATAGATCTCGCGGTTTCTGCGAAAGCTTTCTTT. It yields the protein CASSIDLAVSAKAFF.

This clonotype occurred many times. The chain employs TRBV6-6 and TRBJ2-7; TRBD1 matches 7 bases. V trimming: 2 bases; J trimming: 0 bases; junction bases outside the gene matches: 10. CDR1 MNHNY and CDR2 SVGAGI come from the germline V gene (reference sequence). CDR3 size: 17 residues. CDR3 bases: TGTGCCAGCAGTTACCCTAGTAAGGACAGGTTCTCCTACGAGCAGTACTTC. As protein: CASSYPSKDRFSYEQYF.

The chain uses TRBV12-3 or TRBV12-4 and TRBJ1-1, with D perhaps TRBD1 (6 bases). V was cut by 2 bases and J by 5 bases, with 12 bases left in between. CDR3 length equals 14 residues. The CDR3 is CASSLNRARTEAFF. In nucleotides, the CDR3 is TGTGCCAGCAGTTTAAACAGGGCGAGGACTGAAGCTTTCTTT.

This clonotype was counted only a few times. CDR3 in amino acids: CASSPGPQTDTQYF. CDR3 nucleotide sequence: TGTGCCAGCAGCCCCGGACCCCAAACAGATACGCAGTATTTT. The chain combines TRBV7-2 with TRBJ2-3; D gene ambiguous. Germline CDR1 reads SGHTA; CDR2 reads FQGNSA. The CDR3 is 14 amino acids. Between the trimmed V and J ends, which lost 5 bases and 3 bases, there was a span of 12 bases. Together with reference TRBV7-2 and TRBJ2-3, the CDR3 gives the full variable domain: GAGVSQSPSNKVTEKGKDVELRCDPISGHTALYWYRQSLGQGLEFLIYFQGNSAPDKSGLPSDRFSAERTGGSVSTLTIQRTQQEDSAVYLCASSPGPQTDTQYFGPGTRLTVL.